The entry below gives a single TCR beta chain sequence along with its context. This clone was picked up one time. Its binding antigen is unknown. One base away there is no much larger clone; base qualities are not given. The immunoSEQ Assay, a bias-controlled multiplex PCR, was used to amplify TCRbeta CDR3 regions from genomic DNA. In the source study's methods: Nucleated cell counts per sample were estimated from amplification of reference gene primers within the assay. Sequence reads were collapsed and filtered to measure the absolute abundance of every unique TCRbeta CDR3 rearrangement. For each sample, productive Simpson clonality was calculated by taking the square root of Simpson's diversity index across productive rearrangements. In its TCRdb copy, this immuneACCESS table keeps in-frame sequences only and misses some clones. Where compared with another copy, unresolved V genes explain less than half of these, and the others have no known cause. That table is the source of V, J and clone size, and D and trimming were worked out from the DNA. The sample table holds around 300,000 clones, of which 90% were seen once. The ten largest clonotypes hold less than 3% of the sample.

This sample was taken from a study of blood T cell repertoires in COVID-19 (dated by TCRdb to the early 2020s). Regarding the complete study: Samples from collaborators originated in the United States, Italy and Spain and spanned both the acute and convalescent phases of COVID-19. Deeply sampled blood TCRbeta repertoires from subjects exposed to, actively infected with, or recovered from COVID-19 were included in the dataset. The material from the prospective study consisted of cDNA or gDNA derived from T cells, B-cell-depleted T cells, or PBMCs. The repertoires were made available in a free public database intended to serve as a resource for research on the immune response to SARS-CoV-2. Nearly every sample came with metadata listing a de-identified subject ID, COVID-19 status, age in years and sex. Samples came from the ongoing ImmuneRACE study (first 160 participants) plus 1,254 subjects from 6 global collaborators. Where available, HLA class I and class II types were taken from metadata supplied by the sample provider and were not determined by assay-based typing.

The CDR3 covers 12 residues, taking in both the cysteine and the phenylalanine. Of the read, only the CDR3 DNA is kept; its 36 bases are in frame from base 1. The germline V gene yields SQVTM for CDR1 and ANQGSEA for CDR2. Trimming takes 6 bases from V and 3 bases from J, and the germline ends sit 11 bases apart. Summary of the overall study and its limitations: The amount of clinical and demographic metadata varied by source and participant and was provided uncurated.

One collaborating source in Seattle enrolled patients while the patients were actively infected and followed the patients over time throughout the course of disease. Each collaborating institution followed its own protocols to collect whole blood in K2EDTA tubes. Collaborator samples were shipped for TCRbeta analysis as frozen whole blood, isolated PBMCs, or DNA extracted from either sample type. Sample: peripheral blood. The V gene is TRBV29-1 and the J gene is TRBJ2-5; the D gene is perhaps TRBD2, from 6 matching bases. The receptor was derived from a woman under 40 with COVID-19, enrolled during active disease. CDR3 reads: CSVRTGEETQYF. In nucleotides, the sequence is TGCAGCGTCAGGACGGGGGAAGAGACCCAGTACTTC. Reference TRBV29-1 and TRBJ2-5 genes cover what lies past the CDR3, so the full variable domain is SAVISQKPSRDICQRGTSLTIQCQVDSQVTMMFWYRQQPGQSLTLIATANQGSEATYESGFVIDKFPISRPNLTFSTLTVSNMSPEDSSIYLCSVRTGEETQYFGPGTRLLVL.